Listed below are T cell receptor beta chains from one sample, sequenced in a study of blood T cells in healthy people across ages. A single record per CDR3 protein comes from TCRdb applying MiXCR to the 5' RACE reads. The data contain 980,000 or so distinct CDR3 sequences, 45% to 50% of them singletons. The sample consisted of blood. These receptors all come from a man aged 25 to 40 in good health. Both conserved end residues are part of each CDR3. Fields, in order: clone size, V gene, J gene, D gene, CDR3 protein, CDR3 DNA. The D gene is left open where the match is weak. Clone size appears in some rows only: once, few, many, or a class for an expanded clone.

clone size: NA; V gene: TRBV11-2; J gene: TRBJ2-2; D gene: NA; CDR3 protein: CASSDEGGGELFF; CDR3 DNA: TGTGCCAGCAGTGACGAGGGGGGCGGGGAGCTGTTTTTT
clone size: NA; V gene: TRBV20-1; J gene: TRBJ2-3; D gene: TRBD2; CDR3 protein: CSARDRTSGPSQTQYF; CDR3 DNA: TGCAGTGCTAGAGATCGCACTAGCGGGCCTAGTCAAACGCAGTATTTT
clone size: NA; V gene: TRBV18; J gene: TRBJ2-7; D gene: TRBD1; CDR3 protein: CASRTGTGRSHEQYF; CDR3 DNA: TGTGCCAGCCGGACAGGGACAGGGAGGTCCCACGAGCAGTACTTC
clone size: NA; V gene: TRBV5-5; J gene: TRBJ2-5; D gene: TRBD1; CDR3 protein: CASSSTGPRWAQYF; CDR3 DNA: TGTGCCAGCAGCTCGACAGGGCCCCGATGGGCCCAGTACTTC
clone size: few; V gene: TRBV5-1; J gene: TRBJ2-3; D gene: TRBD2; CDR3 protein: CASSFSGGPTYTQYF; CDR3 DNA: TGCGCCAGCAGTTTTAGCGGGGGGCCCACATATACGCAGTATTTT
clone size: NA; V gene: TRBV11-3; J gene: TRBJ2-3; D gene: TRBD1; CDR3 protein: CASSGRGLGTDTQYF; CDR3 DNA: TGTGCCAGCAGCGGCAGGGGGCTTGGCACAGATACGCAGTATTTT
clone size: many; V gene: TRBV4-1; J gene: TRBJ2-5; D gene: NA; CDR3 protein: CASSQVFLQTQYF; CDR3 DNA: TGCGCCAGCAGCCAAGTTTTTCTGCAGACCCAGTACTTC
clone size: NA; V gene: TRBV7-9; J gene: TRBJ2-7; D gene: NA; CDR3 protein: CASSGRGNSYEQYF; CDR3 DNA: TGTGCCAGCAGTGGACGCGGAAATTCCTACGAGCAGTACTTC
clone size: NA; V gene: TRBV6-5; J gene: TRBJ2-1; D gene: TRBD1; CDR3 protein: CASSQTTGGMQFF; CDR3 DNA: TGTGCCAGCAGTCAGACAACAGGGGGTATGCAGTTCTTC
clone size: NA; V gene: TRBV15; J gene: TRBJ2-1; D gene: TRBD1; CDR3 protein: CATSTGQGLNEQFF; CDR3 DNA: TGTGCCACCAGCACGGGACAGGGTTTGAATGAGCAGTTCTTC
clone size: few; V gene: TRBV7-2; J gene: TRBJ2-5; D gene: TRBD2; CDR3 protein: CASSLFLRGGQETQYF; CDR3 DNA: TGTGCCAGCAGCTTATTTCTCCGGGGGGGCCAAGAGACCCAGTACTTC
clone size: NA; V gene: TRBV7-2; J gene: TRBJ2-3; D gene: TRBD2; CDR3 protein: CASSLARGGASDTQYF; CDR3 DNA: TGTGCCAGCAGCCTAGCTCGCGGGGGGGCATCGGATACGCAGTATTTT
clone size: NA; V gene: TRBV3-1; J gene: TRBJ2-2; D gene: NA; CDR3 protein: CAGSQDKGLRTGELFF; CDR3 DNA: TGTGCCGGCAGCCAAGACAAGGGGTTGCGCACCGGGGAGCTGTTTTTT
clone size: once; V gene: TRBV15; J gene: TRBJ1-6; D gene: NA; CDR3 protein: CATSTVYPDNSPLHF; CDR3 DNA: TGTGCCACCAGCACGGTGTACCCGGATAATTCACCCCTCCACTTT
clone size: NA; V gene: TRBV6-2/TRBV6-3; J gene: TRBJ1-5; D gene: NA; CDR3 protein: CASSWTTNQPQHF; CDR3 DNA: TGTGCCAGCAGCTGGACCACCAATCAGCCCCAGCATTTT
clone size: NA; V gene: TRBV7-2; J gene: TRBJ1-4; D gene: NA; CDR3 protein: CASSFRQAFNEKLFF; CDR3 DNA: TGTGCCAGCAGCTTCCGACAGGCCTTTAATGAAAAACTGTTTTTT
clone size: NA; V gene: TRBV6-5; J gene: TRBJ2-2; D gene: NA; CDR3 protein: CASRAEGGFTGELFF; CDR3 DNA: TGTGCCAGCCGCGCCGAGGGGGGGTTCACCGGGGAGCTGTTTTTT
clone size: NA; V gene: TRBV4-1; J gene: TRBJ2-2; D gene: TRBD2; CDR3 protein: CASSQDEDGGGNTGELFF; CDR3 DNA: TGCGCCAGCAGCCAAGACGAGGATGGCGGGGGAAATACCGGGGAGCTGTTTTTT
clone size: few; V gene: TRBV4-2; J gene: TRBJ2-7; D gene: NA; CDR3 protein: CASSQALGGYEQYF; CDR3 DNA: TGTGCCAGCAGCCAAGCTCTCGGGGGCTACGAGCAGTACTTC
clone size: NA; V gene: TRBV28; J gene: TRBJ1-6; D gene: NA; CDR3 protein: CAGSSRGINSPLHF; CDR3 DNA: TGTGCCGGCAGTTCCAGGGGTATCAATTCACCCCTCCACTTT
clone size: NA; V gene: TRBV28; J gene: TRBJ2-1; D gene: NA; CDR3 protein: CASSRMHRSYNEQFF; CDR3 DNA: TGTGCCAGCAGCCGAATGCACCGCTCCTACAATGAGCAGTTCTTC
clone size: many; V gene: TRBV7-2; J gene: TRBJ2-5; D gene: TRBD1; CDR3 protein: CASRRDRARQETQYF; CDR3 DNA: TGTGCCAGCAGACGGGACAGGGCACGACAAGAGACCCAGTACTTC
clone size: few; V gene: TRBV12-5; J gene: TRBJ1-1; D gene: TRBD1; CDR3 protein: CASGLVTRDRRGTEAFF; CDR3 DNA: TGTGCTAGTGGTTTGGTAACAAGGGACAGGAGGGGCACTGAAGCTTTCTTT
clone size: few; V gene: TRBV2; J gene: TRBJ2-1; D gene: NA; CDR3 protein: CASSDQPLREQFF; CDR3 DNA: TGTGCCAGCAGTGATCAGCCCCTTCGTGAGCAGTTCTTC
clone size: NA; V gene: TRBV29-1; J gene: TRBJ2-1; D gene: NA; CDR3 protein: CSVVGQPHSYNEQFF; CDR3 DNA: TGCAGCGTTGTTGGACAACCACACTCCTACAATGAGCAGTTCTTC
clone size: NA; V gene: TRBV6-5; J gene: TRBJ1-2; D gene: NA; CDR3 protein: CASSPPSNYGYTF; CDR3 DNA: TGTGCCAGCAGCCCCCCCTCTAACTATGGCTACACCTTC
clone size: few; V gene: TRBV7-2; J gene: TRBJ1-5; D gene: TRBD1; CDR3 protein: CASSLEDRAQPQHF; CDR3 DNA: TGTGCCAGCAGCTTAGAAGACAGGGCTCAGCCCCAGCATTTT
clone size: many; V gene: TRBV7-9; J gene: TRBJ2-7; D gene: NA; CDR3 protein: CASSSTASSYEQYF; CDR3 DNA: TGTGCCAGCAGCTCGACAGCTAGCTCCTACGAGCAGTACTTC